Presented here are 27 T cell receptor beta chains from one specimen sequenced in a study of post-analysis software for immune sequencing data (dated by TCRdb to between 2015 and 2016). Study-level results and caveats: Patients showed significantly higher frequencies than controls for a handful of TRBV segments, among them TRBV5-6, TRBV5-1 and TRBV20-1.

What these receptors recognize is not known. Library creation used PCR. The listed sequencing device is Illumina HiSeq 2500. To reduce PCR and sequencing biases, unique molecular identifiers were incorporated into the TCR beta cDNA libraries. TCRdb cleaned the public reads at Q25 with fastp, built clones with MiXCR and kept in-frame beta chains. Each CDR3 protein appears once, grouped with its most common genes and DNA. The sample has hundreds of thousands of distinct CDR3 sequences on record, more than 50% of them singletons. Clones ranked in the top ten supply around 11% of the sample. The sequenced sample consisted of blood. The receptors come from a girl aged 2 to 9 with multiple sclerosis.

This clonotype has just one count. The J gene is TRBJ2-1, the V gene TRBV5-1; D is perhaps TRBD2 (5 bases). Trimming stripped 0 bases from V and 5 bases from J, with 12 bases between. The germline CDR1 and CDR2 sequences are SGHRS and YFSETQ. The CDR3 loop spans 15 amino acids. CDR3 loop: CASSLERLRNNEQFF. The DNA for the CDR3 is TGCGCCAGCAGCTTGGAGCGGCTCCGTAACAATGAGCAGTTCTTC.

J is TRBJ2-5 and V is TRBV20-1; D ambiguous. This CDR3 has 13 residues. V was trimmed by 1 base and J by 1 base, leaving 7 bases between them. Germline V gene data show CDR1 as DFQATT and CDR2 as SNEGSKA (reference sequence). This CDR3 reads CSARGSSQETQYF. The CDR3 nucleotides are TGCAGTGCTAGAGGTTCTTCCCAAGAGACCCAGTACTTC.

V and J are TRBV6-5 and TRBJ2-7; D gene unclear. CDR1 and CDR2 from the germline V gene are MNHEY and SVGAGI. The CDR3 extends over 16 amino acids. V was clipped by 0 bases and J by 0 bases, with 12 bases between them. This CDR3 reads CASSYSSLRHSYEQYF. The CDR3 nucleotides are TGTGCCAGCAGTTACTCGAGTTTGCGACACTCCTACGAGCAGTACTTC.

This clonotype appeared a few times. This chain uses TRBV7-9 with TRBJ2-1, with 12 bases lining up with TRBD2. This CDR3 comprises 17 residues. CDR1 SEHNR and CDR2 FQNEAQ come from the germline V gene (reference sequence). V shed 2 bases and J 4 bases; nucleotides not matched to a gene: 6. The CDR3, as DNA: TGTGCCAGCAGCTTATGGACTAGCGGGACTGGTTACAATGAGCAGTTCTTC. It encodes CASSLWTSGTGYNEQFF.

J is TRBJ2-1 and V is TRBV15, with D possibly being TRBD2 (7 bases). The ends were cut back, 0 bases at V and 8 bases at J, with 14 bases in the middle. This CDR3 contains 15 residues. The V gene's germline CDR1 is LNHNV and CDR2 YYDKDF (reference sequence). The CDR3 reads CATSRDPGGLDEQFF. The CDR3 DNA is TGTGCCACCAGCAGAGATCCGGGGGGCCTCGATGAGCAGTTCTTC.

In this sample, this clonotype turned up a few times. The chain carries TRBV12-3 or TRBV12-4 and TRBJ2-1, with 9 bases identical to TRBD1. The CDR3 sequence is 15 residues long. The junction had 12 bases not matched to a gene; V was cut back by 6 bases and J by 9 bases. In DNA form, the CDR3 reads TGTGCCAGCAGGGGCGGACAGGGGTTGTCGTTTGAGCAGTTCTTC. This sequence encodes CASRGGQGLSFEQFF.

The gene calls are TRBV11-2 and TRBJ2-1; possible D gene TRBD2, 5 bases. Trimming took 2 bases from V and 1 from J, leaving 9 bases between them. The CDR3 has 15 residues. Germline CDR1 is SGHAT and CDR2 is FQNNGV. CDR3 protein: CASSLRRMSYNEQFF. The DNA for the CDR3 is TGTGCCAGCAGCTTAAGGAGGATGTCCTACAATGAGCAGTTCTTC. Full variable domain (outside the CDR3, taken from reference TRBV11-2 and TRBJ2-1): EAGVAQSPRYKIIEKRQSVAFWCNPISGHATLYWYQQILGQGPKLLIQFQNNGVVDDSQLPKDRFSAERLKGVDSTLKIQPAKLEDSAVYLCASSLRRMSYNEQFFGPGTRLTVL.

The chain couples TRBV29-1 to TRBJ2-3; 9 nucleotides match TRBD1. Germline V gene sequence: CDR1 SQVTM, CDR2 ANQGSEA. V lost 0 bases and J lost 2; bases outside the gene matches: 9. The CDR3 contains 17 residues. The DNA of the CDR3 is TGCAGCGTTGAAGATTTGGGAGGGGACAGGGACACAGATACGCAGTATTTT. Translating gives CSVEDLGGDRDTDTQYF.

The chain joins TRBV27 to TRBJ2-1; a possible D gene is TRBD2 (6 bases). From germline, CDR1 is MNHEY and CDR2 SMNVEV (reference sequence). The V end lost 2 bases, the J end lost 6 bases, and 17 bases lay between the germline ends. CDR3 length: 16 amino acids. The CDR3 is CASSLRAGQPFNEQFF. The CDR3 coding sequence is TGTGCCAGCAGTTTACGTGCGGGGCAGCCCTTCAATGAGCAGTTCTTC.

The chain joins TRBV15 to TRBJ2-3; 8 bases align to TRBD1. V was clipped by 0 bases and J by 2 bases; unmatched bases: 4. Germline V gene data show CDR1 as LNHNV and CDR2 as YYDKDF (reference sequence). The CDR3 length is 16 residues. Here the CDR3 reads CATSRDLQGDTDTQYF. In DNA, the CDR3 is TGTGCCACCAGCAGAGATCTACAGGGGGACACAGATACGCAGTATTTT.

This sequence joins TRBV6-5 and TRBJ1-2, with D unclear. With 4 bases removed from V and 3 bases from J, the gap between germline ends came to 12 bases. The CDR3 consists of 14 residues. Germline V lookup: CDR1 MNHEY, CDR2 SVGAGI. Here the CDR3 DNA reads TGTGCCAGCAGTTCGAAGGTCCTGGACTATGGCTACACCTTC. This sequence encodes CASSSKVLDYGYTF.

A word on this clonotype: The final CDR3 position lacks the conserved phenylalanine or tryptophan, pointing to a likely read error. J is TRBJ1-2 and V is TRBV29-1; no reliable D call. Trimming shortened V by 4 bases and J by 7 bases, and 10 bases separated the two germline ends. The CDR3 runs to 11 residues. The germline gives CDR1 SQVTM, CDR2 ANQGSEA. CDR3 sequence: CSVGVGFGYTC. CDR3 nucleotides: TGCAGCGTTGGGGTAGGGTTTGGCTACACCTGC.

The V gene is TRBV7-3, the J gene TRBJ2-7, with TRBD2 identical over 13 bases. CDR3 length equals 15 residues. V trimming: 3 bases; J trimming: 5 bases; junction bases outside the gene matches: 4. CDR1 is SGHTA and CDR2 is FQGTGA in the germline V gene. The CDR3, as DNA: TGTGCCAGCAGCTTGGGACTAGCGGGGCGGCACGAGCAGTACTTC. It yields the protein CASSLGLAGRHEQYF.

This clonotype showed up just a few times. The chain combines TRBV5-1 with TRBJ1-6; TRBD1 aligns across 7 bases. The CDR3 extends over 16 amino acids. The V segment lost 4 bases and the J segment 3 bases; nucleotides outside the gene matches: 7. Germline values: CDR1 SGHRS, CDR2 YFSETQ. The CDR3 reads CASSLIGDSYNSPLHF. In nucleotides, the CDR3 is TGCGCCAGCAGCCTCATCGGGGACAGCTATAATTCACCCCTCCACTTT.

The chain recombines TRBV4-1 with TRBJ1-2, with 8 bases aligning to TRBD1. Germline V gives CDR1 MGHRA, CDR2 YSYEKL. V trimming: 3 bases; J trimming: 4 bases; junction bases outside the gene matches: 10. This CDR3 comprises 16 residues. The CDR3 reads CASSQTPGGLTYGYTF. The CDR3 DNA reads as TGCGCCAGCAGCCAGACACCAGGGGGCTTGACCTATGGCTACACCTTC.

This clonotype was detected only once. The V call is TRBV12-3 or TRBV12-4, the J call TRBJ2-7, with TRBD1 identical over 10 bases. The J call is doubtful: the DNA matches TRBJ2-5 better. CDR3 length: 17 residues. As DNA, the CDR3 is TGTGCCAGCAGTTTAGGGGACAGGGGATACGCGCAAGAGACCCAGTACTTC. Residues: CASSLGDRGYAQETQYF.

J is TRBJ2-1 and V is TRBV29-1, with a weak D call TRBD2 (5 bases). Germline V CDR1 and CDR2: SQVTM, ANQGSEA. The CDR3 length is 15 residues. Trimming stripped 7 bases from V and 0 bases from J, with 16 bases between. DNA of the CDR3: TGCAGCGCCCGCTGGACGGGAAGCTCCTACAATGAGCAGTTCTTC. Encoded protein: CSARWTGSSYNEQFF.

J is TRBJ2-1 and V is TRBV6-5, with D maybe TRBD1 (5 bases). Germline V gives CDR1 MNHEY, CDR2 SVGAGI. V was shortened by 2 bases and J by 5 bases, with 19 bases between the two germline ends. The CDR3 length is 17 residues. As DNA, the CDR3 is TGTGCCAGCAGTTACGAGTCGACAGTCCTGAAGAACAATGAGCAGTTCTTC. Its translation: CASSYESTVLKNNEQFF.

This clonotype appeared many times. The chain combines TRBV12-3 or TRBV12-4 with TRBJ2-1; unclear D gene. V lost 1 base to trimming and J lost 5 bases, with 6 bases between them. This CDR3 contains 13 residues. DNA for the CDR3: TGTGCCAGCAGTTTAGGGGTTAACAATGAGCAGTTCTTC. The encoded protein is CASSLGVNNEQFF.

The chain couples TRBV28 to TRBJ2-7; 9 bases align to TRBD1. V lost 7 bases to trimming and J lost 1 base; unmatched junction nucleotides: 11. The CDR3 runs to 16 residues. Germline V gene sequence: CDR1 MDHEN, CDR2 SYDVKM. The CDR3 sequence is CASTSLPGQGSYEQYF. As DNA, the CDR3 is TGTGCCAGCACCTCCTTACCGGGACAGGGATCCTACGAGCAGTACTTC.

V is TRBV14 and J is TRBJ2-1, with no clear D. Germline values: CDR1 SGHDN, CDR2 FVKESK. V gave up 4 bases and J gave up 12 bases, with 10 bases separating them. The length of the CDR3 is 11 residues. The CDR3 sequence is CASSPRLVQFF. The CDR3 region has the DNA TGTGCCAGCAGCCCAAGACTTGTGCAGTTCTTC.

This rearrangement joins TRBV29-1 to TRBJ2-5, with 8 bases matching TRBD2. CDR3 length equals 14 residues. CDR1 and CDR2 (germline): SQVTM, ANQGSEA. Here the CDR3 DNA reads TGCAGTGGTACGGGGGGGTCCCGGCAAGAGACCCAGTACTTC. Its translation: CSGTGGSRQETQYF.

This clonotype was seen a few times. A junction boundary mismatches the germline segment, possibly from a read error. The CDR3 loop is CASSLTTSGAYNEQFF. For the CDR3, the DNA is TGTGCCAGCAGTCTCACGACTAGCGGAGCCTACAATGAGCAGTTCTTC. This chain uses TRBV4-1 with TRBJ2-1; 9 nucleotides line up with TRBD2. Germline V gene sequence: CDR1 MGHRA, CDR2 YSYEKL. This CDR3 has 16 amino acids.

CDR3 region: CASSLAGSGAVREQYF. The CDR3 DNA reads as TGTGCCAGCAGCTTAGCTGGTAGCGGGGCGGTTAGGGAGCAGTACTTC. This chain joins TRBV11-2 and TRBJ2-7; 8 bases agree with TRBD2. This CDR3 has 16 amino acids. Germline V gene sequence: CDR1 SGHAT, CDR2 FQNNGV. V shed 1 base and J 7 bases; nucleotides not matched to a gene: 12.

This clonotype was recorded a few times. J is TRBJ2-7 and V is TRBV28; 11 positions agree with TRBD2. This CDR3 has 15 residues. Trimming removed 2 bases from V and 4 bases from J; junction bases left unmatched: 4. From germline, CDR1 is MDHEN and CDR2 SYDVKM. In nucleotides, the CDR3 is TGTGCCAGCAGTTTAAGGGCTAGCGGGAGGTACGAGCAGTACTTC. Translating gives CASSLRASGRYEQYF.

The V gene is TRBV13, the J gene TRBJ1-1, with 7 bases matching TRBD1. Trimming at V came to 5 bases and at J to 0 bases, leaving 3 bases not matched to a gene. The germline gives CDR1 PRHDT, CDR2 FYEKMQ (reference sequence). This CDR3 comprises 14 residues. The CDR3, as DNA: TGTGCCAGCAGCAACAGGGGTATGAACACTGAAGCTTTCTTT. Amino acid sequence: CASSNRGMNTEAFF.

The CDR3 nucleotides read TGTGCCAGCAGCCGCGAAAACAAGGGTCGGGTGGCTGAAGCTTTCTTT. It specifies CASSRENKGRVAEAFF. The V and J genes are TRBV7-9 and TRBJ1-1; no firm D call. Germline V lookup: CDR1 SEHNR, CDR2 FQNEAQ (reference sequence). V shed 5 bases and J shed 6 bases, with 22 bases lying between them. CDR3 length: 16 residues.